The 13 T cell receptor beta chains in this list originate from one sample, sequenced in a study of blood T cell repertoires in COVID-19. TCRdb's table, derived via immunoSEQ multiplex PCR, lists solely in-frame clones and lacks some. This sample has 150,000 to 200,000 clones; approximately 85% occur once, and the top ten carry around 9.9%. Sequencing used peripheral blood. These receptor sequences come from a human donor with active or convalescent COVID-19. The donor label of this sample is uncertain.

The chain uses TRBV7-2 and TRBJ1-2; D gene ambiguous. V lost 1 base, J lost 1 base, and 7 bases lay in between. CDR1 is SGHTA and CDR2 is FQGNSA in the germline V gene. The CDR3 covers 14 residues. CDR3 loop: CASSLGRSNYGYTF. The CDR3 DNA reads as TGTGCCAGCAGCTTAGGCCGCAGTAACTATGGCTACACCTTC.

This clone was seen only a few times. V and J are TRBV27 and TRBJ2-7; 9 bases match TRBD2. The V and J ends lost 2 bases and 2 bases, in that order; junction bases with no gene match: 4. The CDR3 has 15 amino acids. Germline CDR1 is MNHEY and CDR2 is SMNVEV (reference sequence). CDR3 loop: CASSLLAGGTYEQYF. CDR3 in DNA: TGTGCCAGCAGTTTACTCGCGGGAGGGACCTACGAGCAGTACTTC.

The chain carries TRBV18 and TRBJ2-1, with 7 bases identical to TRBD1. CDR3 length equals 14 residues. CDR1 KGHSH and CDR2 LQKENI come from the germline V gene. V dropped 10 bases and J dropped 4; count of bases not matched to a gene: 10. CDR3 in DNA: TGTGCCACTACAAGGGACAGCACTTACAATGAGCAGTTCTTC. Amino acid sequence: CATTRDSTYNEQFF.

As regards this clone: A read error may be the cause here, since a much bigger clone is one base away. V gene TRBV30 combines with J gene TRBJ2-2; 8 bases match TRBD1. Germline V CDR1 and CDR2: GTSNPN, SVGIG (reference sequence). V lost 0 bases and J lost 4; bases outside the gene matches: 1. This CDR3 region has 14 residues. The CDR3 DNA follows: TGTGCCTGGAGTGTACAGGGGGGCACCGGGGAGCTGTTTTTT. Encoded protein: CAWSVQGGTGELFF. Full variable domain (outside the CDR3, taken from reference TRBV30 and TRBJ2-2): SQTIHQWPATLVQPVGSPLSLECTVEGTSNPNLYWYRQAAGRGLQLLFYSVGIGQISSEVPQNLSASRPQDRQFILSSKKLLLSDSGFYLCAWSVQGGTGELFFGEGSRLTVL.

The rearrangement uses TRBV19 and TRBJ2-7, with 9 bases that match TRBD1. This CDR3 has 16 residues. J lost 0 bases, V lost 5 bases, and 8 bases had no gene match. Germline V gene lookup returns CDR1 LNHDA and CDR2 SQIVND (reference sequence). DNA for the CDR3: TGTGCCAGTAGTCCCGCCGGGACAGGGATCTCCTACGAGCAGTACTTC. Its translation is CASSPAGTGISYEQYF.

This clone occurred once. The V gene is TRBV5-1, the J gene TRBJ2-1; 8 bases match TRBD1. The CDR3 loop spans 15 amino acids. Trimming at V came to 0 bases and at J to 4 bases, leaving 3 bases not matched to a gene. Germline CDR1 is SGHRS and CDR2 is YFSETQ. CDR3 coding DNA: TGCGCCAGCAGCTTGGGTGGGACAGGATACAATGAGCAGTTCTTC. This sequence encodes CASSLGGTGYNEQFF. The full variable domain, its missing parts supplied by reference TRBV5-1 and TRBJ2-1, is KAGVTQTPRYLIKTRGQQVTLSCSPISGHRSVSWYQQTPGQGLQFLFEYFSETQRNKGNFPGRFSGRQFSNSRSEMNVSTLELGDSALYLCASSLGGTGYNEQFFGPGTRLTVL.

This sequence joins TRBV11-3 and TRBJ2-1; 8 bases align to TRBD2. With V trimmed by 1 base and J by 8 bases, 10 bases remained unmatched. The length of the CDR3 is 16 residues. Germline CDR1 SGHNT, CDR2 YENEEA. Here the CDR3 reads CASSLGVSGSPHEQFF. The CDR3 nucleotides are TGTGCCAGCAGCTTAGGTGTCAGCGGGAGTCCCCATGAGCAGTTCTTC.

This clone was observed a handful of times. V and J are TRBV6-5 and TRBJ2-3; 7 bases map to TRBD1. Trimming removed 8 bases from V and 0 bases from J; junction bases left unmatched: 5. CDR1 and CDR2 (germline): MNHEY, SVGAGI. The length of the CDR3 is 14 residues. The CDR3, as DNA: TGTGCCAGCCTTGACAGGGTGAGCACAGATACGCAGTATTTT. Translation: CASLDRVSTDTQYF.

The chain links TRBV7-3 to TRBJ2-2; 10 bases match TRBD2. The CDR3 contains 15 residues. Germline CDR1 is SGHTA and CDR2 is FQGTGA. V lost 5 bases to trimming and J lost 7 bases; unmatched junction nucleotides: 7. In nucleotides, the CDR3 is TGTGCCAGCAGCGACGGGGTAGCGGGGGGCGGGGAGCTGTTTTTT. It specifies CASSDGVAGGGELFF.

CDR3 loop: CASSVLAGGPTATQYF. The DNA for the CDR3 is TGTGCCAGCAGTGTATTGGCGGGAGGGCCTACGGCTACGCAGTATTTT. The chain employs TRBV2 and TRBJ2-3; 9 bases are shared with TRBD2. Germline V gene sequence: CDR1 SNHLY, CDR2 FYNNEI. With V trimmed by 4 bases and J by 8 bases, 13 bases remained unmatched. The CDR3 is 16 residues long.

The V call is TRBV7-2, the J call TRBJ2-1, with 11 bases matching TRBD2. Germline CDR1 SGHTA, CDR2 FQGNSA. The CDR3 is made up of 15 amino acids. V shed 7 bases, J shed 4 bases, and the junction held 6 bases outside the gene matches. This chain's CDR3 is CASKIAGGEYNEQFF. CDR3 bases: TGTGCCAGCAAAATAGCGGGGGGGGAGTACAATGAGCAGTTCTTC.

The chain carries TRBV7-3 and TRBJ2-7; 11 nucleotides line up with TRBD2. J gave up 3 bases and V 2 bases, and 12 bases lay outside the gene matches. From germline, CDR1 is SGHTA and CDR2 FQGTGA. The CDR3 totals 18 residues. The CDR3 here is CASSLSRLAGRSHYEQYF. Written as DNA, the CDR3 is TGTGCCAGCAGCTTATCCCGACTAGCGGGGCGCTCCCACTACGAGCAGTACTTC.

The chain combines TRBV2 with TRBJ2-1; no firm D call. CDR3 length: 16 residues. Trimming stripped 4 bases from V and 0 bases from J, with 13 bases between. CDR1 is SNHLY, CDR2 FYNNEI, per germline. The CDR3 loop reads CASSVVASTSYNEQFF. The DNA of the CDR3 is TGTGCCAGCAGTGTCGTGGCCAGTACCTCCTACAATGAGCAGTTCTTC.